What follows are 28 T cell receptor beta chains derived from one specimen sequenced in a study of CD8+ T cells in alopecia areata. Sequencing templates came from extracted RNA that was reverse transcribed into cDNA. Assay: immunoSEQ multiplex PCR; the TCRdb copy retains only in-frame clones and omits some. There are approximately 110,000 clones in the sample, none observed a single time. The material sequenced was lesional skin. These receptors came from a C3H/HeJ mouse with alopecia areata. This mouse strain has H2-k as its MHC haplotype.

To note about this clone: Gene names are the mouse ones. Other DNA sequences within the sample encode an identical CDR3. The covered CDR3 bases are TGTGCTAGCAGTAGAGGCCAGGGGGCT. Protein product: CASSRGQGA. The full-length CDR3 reads as CASSRGQGAEQFF. The chain is built from TRBV17 and TRBJ2-1; the D gene is possibly TRBD1 (6 bases). The CDR3 end lies 4 residues beyond the end of the read and is filled in from the germline J gene. The CDR3 length is 13 residues. Germline-derived CDR1 and CDR2 are MNHDT and YYDKIL. Combining the CDR3 with reference TRBV17 and TRBJ2-1 gives the whole variable domain DTTVKQNPRYKLARVGKPVNLICSQTMNHDTMYWYQKKPNQAPKLLLFYYDKILNREADTFEKFQSSRPNNSFCSLYIGSAGLEYSAMYLCASSRGQGAEQFFGPGTRLTVL.

Turning to this clone: Genes here carry mouse names. The read ends 4 residues early relative to the CDR3; the germline J gene fills the gap. This chain uses TRBV13-2 with TRBJ2-3; weak D call: TRBD2 (7 bases). This CDR3 comprises 15 residues. Trimming pared 2 bases from V and 1 base from J, leaving 11 bases between. The germline gives CDR1 NNHNN, CDR2 SYGAGS (reference sequence). The CDR3 DNA, read in part, is TGTGCCAGCGGTGACGGAGGGGGGGGTGCAGAA. Translating gives CASGDGGGGAE. The whole CDR3 reads CASGDGGGGAETLYF.

This clone was detected many times. Each gene name is a mouse one. Coverage ceases 4 residues before the CDR3 finishes, and the germline J gene fills in the end. This chain links TRBV13-3 with TRBJ2-4, with 7 bases matching TRBD2. There are 13 residues in the CDR3. Per the germline V gene, CDR1 is NNHDY and CDR2 is SYVADS. CDR3 loop: CASSPGTANTLYF. CDR3 DNA (partial): TGTGCCAGCAGCCCCGGGACTGCAAAC.

Details on this clone: The TCRdb protein and the DNA translation do not line up at residue 13; the protein shown here was made by translating the DNA. Gene names follow the mouse nomenclature. Read sequence stops 3 residues before the CDR3 end, and the germline J gene provides the missing end. The V and J genes are TRBV31 and TRBJ1-6; 7 bases are shared with TRBD1. TRBJ1-6 belongs to the ORF category, with a function that is uncertain. V lost 1 base and J lost 3; bases outside the gene matches: 6. Per the germline V gene, CDR1 is GKSSPN and CDR2 is SITVG. The length of the CDR3 is 16 residues. The CDR3: CAWSPTGALYNSPLYF. Partial CDR3 DNA: TGTGCCTGGAGTCCCACAGGGGCCCTCTATAATTCGCCC.

Concerning this clone itself: The gene names given are mouse names. The read falls 4 residues short of the CDR3 end, and the missing part is taken from the germline J gene. This sequence joins TRBV19 and TRBJ2-7; 7 bases fit TRBD2. Germline CDR1 FNHDT, CDR2 SITEND (reference sequence). The V gene end was trimmed by 0 bases and the J gene end by 0 bases; junction bases not matched to a gene: 3. The CDR3 spans 15 residues. The CDR3: CASSIAPGGSYEQYF. Partial CDR3 DNA: TGTGCCAGCAGTATAGCTCCTGGGGGCTCCTAT.

This clone was picked up many times. Mouse names are used for the genes. Read coverage stops 4 residues before the CDR3 terminus; the germline J gene supplies the remainder. The J gene is TRBJ2-1, the V gene TRBV13-3, with 12 bases identical to TRBD2. The germline V gene encodes CDR1 NNHDY and CDR2 SYVADS. V lost 1 base and J lost 4; bases outside the gene matches: 3. The CDR3 runs 16 residues. The chain's CDR3 is CASSDRLGGRYAEQFF. CDR3 DNA (partial): TGTGCCAGCAGTGATAGACTGGGGGGGCGGTATGCT.

Worth noting for this clone: Gene and germline names: mouse. The sequenced CDR3 bases are TGTGCCAGCAGTGAGGACTCTACTAGTGCAGAA. Its protein is CASSEDSTSAE. The whole CDR3 protein is CASSEDSTSAETLYF. The chain has TRBV13-3 and TRBJ2-3, with D possibly TRBD2 on 5 matching bases. The sequence runs out 4 residues before the end of the CDR3; the remainder is reconstructed from the germline J gene. V was clipped by 2 bases and J by 0 bases, with 10 bases between them. The CDR3 sequence is 15 residues long. Germline CDR1 and CDR2: NNHDY and SYVADS.

In its sample, this clone was seen a few times. Gene names refer to mouse genes. The missing CDR3 end, 4 residues past where the read stops, is filled in from the germline J gene. The chain joins TRBV13-3 to TRBJ2-2, with 10 bases fitting TRBD2. Germline V gene lookup returns CDR1 NNHDY and CDR2 SYVADS. The CDR3 sequence is 15 residues long. J lost 6 bases, V lost 3 bases, and 5 bases had no gene match. The CDR3 bases that were read are TGTGCCAGCAGTGCTGGGGGGGCGGAGGCCGGG. Translation gives CASSAGGAEAG. The entire CDR3 protein reads CASSAGGAEAGQLYF.

In this sample, this clone turned up a few times. At residue 13, the TCRdb protein departs from the DNA translation, so the protein shown here was derived from the DNA itself. The genes are named according to mouse. The part of the CDR3 DNA that was read is TGTGCCAGCAGTCTCCCGACAAATTCCTATAATTCGCCC. It yields the protein CASSLPTNSYNSP. The complete CDR3 reads CASSLPTNSYNSPLYF. The V and J genes are TRBV13-3 and TRBJ1-6; D gene ambiguous. The DNA ends 3 residues before the CDR3 does, and the rest of the CDR3 is filled in from the germline J gene. TRBJ1-6 is assigned to the ORF class and has an uncertain function. Germline V gene sequence: CDR1 NNHDY, CDR2 SYVADS. CDR3 length equals 16 residues. Trimming removed 4 bases from V and 0 bases from J, with 11 bases in between.

To note about this clone: Germline and genes here are mouse. The CDR3 extends 4 residues past the end of the read, so its final part is completed from the germline J gene. The J gene is TRBJ2-5, the V gene TRBV13-1; 10 bases map to TRBD2. Trimming at V came to 1 base and at J to 0 bases, leaving 5 bases not matched to a gene. Per germline, CDR1 NSHNY and CDR2 SYGAGN. The CDR3 is made up of 17 amino acids. The DNA read from the CDR3 is TGTGCCAGCAGTGATCTCTGGACTGGGGGTAACCAAGAC. Translated, it gives CASSDLWTGGNQD. Given in full, the CDR3 is CASSDLWTGGNQDTQYF.

Regarding this clone: Gene labels here are mouse ones. The read is 4 residues too short to cover the CDR3 end, so that end is filled in from the germline J gene. The chain recombines TRBV13-3 with TRBJ1-1; tentatively, D is TRBD1 (5 bases). Deletions cut 1 base from V and 3 bases from J, with 10 bases between. The CDR3 loop spans 14 amino acids. Germline lookup yields CDR1 NNHDY and CDR2 SYVADS. CDR3 in amino acids: CASSDQTDDTEVFF. The CDR3 DNA, read in part, is TGTGCCAGCAGTGATCAGACAGACGACACA.

Points on this clone: Here the gene names and germline are mouse. The DNA read from the CDR3 is TGTGCTAGCAGCCTGACAGTTAACCAAGAC. Its protein product is CASSLTVNQD. The whole CDR3 sequence reads CASSLTVNQDTQYF. V gene TRBV29 combines with J gene TRBJ2-5; TRBD1 might be the D (5 bases). The CDR3 is cut off 4 residues early in the read; its end comes from the germline J gene. CDR1 and CDR2 (germline): MSHET, SYDVDS. The germline V and J ends were trimmed by 6 bases and 0 bases, with 10 bases remaining between them. The CDR3 runs 14 residues.

Remarks on this clone: Mouse germline and gene names are used. The sequenced fragment ends 4 residues before the CDR3 boundary, so the rest is inferred from the germline J gene. V gene TRBV19 combines with J gene TRBJ2-5, with TRBD2 matching 9 bases. CDR3 size: 14 residues. Germline CDR1 is FNHDT and CDR2 is SITEND (reference sequence). CDR3 bases read: TGTGCCAGCAGTATAAAACTGGGGGGAGAC. It is translated as CASSIKLGGD. The full CDR3 sequence reads CASSIKLGGDTQYF.

This clone appeared a few times. The gene names here belong to mouse. The read finishes 4 residues shy of the CDR3 end, and the germline J gene is used to complete it. The rearrangement uses TRBV16 and TRBJ2-4, with D perhaps matching TRBD1 (6 bases). The CDR3 covers 13 residues. Germline assignment: CDR1 SGHSA and CDR2 FRNQAP. CDR3 bases read: TGTGCAAGCAGCCCGGAACAGGGAAAC. Its translation: CASSPEQGN. The full CDR3 protein is CASSPEQGNTLYF.

For this clone: Mouse gene names and germline throughout. The read stops 4 residues short of the end of the CDR3; the missing end is completed from the germline J gene. This chain connects TRBV1 to TRBJ2-5, with 11 bases identical to TRBD2. CDR1 is NSQYPW, CDR2 LRSPGD, per germline (reference sequence). The CDR3 consists of 17 residues. V gave up 1 base and J gave up 2 bases; unmatched junction bases: 5. CDR3 protein: CTCSAGTGGFSQDTQYF. The part of the CDR3 DNA that was read is TGCACCTGCAGTGCAGGGACTGGGGGGTTTTCCCAAGAC.

About this clone itself: Here the gene names and germline are mouse. The CDR3 goes on 4 residues after the read ends, and that part is filled in from the germline J gene. V is TRBV12-1 and J is TRBJ2-4; no firm D call. Trimming shortened V by 1 base and J by 0 bases, and 4 bases separated the two germline ends. The CDR3 spans 13 residues. CDR1 is SGHSN, CDR2 HYEKVE, per germline. The CDR3 DNA, read in part, is TGTGCCAGCTCTCTAACTAGTCAAAAC. It specifies CASSLTSQN. The entire CDR3 is CASSLTSQNTLYF. Complete variable domain (other parts from reference TRBV12-1 and TRBJ2-4): DSGVVQSPRHIIKEKGGRSVLTCIPISGHSNVVWYQQTLGKELKFLIQHYEKVERDKGFLPSRFSVQQFDDYHSEMNMSALELEDSAMYFCASSLTSQNTLYFGAGTRLSVL.

Worth noting for this clone: TCRdb's protein and the DNA translation differ at residue 12; the protein here comes from the DNA. Any gene name here is a mouse gene name. The read terminates 3 residues ahead of where the CDR3 ends, so the germline J gene completes it. The chain is built from TRBV1 and TRBJ1-6; D possibly corresponds to TRBD1 (5 bases). TRBJ1-6 is labeled an ORF, and its function is uncertain. Trimming left V 0 bases short and J 8 bases short, with 11 bases between. The CDR3 covers 15 residues. The germline V gene encodes CDR1 NSQYPW and CDR2 LRSPGD (reference sequence). CDR3 in amino acids: CTCSAEAGRDSPLYF. The part of the CDR3 DNA that was read is TGCACCTGCAGTGCAGAGGCAGGGAGGGATTCGCCC.

This clone was counted at least ten times. At residue 13, TCRdb's protein disagrees with the DNA translation; the protein shown here derives from the DNA. The genes and germline here are from mouse. The sequenced fragment ends 3 residues before the CDR3 boundary, so the rest is inferred from the germline J gene. Different DNA sequences within this sample yield the same CDR3. V is TRBV13-3 and J is TRBJ1-6, with a possible D match to TRBD1 (6 bases). TRBJ1-6 has ORF status, its function being uncertain. V was pared by 4 bases and J by 0 bases, with 11 bases between. This CDR3 contains 16 residues. Germline V gives CDR1 NNHDY, CDR2 SYVADS. CDR3 sequence: CASSPTGNSYNSPLYF. CDR3 DNA (partial): TGTGCCAGCAGTCCGACAGGAAATTCCTATAATTCGCCC.

As regards this clone: Genes here carry mouse names. CDR3 DNA (partial): TGTGCCAGCAGCACTAGCACA. As protein: CASSTST. The full CDR3 is CASSTSTEVFF. This chain joins TRBV19 and TRBJ1-1, with D unclear. The CDR3 end falls 4 residues outside the read, so it is completed with the germline J gene. The length of the CDR3 is 11 residues. The germline V and J ends were trimmed by 5 bases and 4 bases, with 6 bases remaining between them. Germline CDR1 is FNHDT and CDR2 is SITEND (reference sequence). The whole variable domain, filled in from reference TRBV19 and TRBJ1-1, reads GGIITQTPKFLIGQEGQKLTLKCQQNFNHDTMYWYRQDSGKGLRLIYYSITENDLQKGDLSEGYDASREKKSSFSLTVTSAQKNEMAVFLCASSTSTEVFFGKGTRLTVV.

This clone has a handful of counts. The gene names given are mouse names. The read stops 4 residues short of the end of the CDR3; the missing end is completed from the germline J gene. The rearrangement links TRBV17 to TRBJ2-1, with 9 bases that match TRBD2. Per germline, CDR1 MNHDT and CDR2 YYDKIL. This CDR3 is 14 amino acids long. The CDR3 spells CASSLLGGVSEQFF. CDR3 bases read: TGTGCTAGCAGTCTACTGGGGGGTGTTTCT.

Comments on this clone: At residue 11, the TCRdb protein and translated DNA are inconsistent; the protein given comes from the DNA. Germline and genes: mouse. The read finishes 3 residues shy of the CDR3 end, and the germline J gene is used to complete it. The chain uses TRBV13-3 and TRBJ1-6; maybe TRBD1 (5 bases). TRBJ1-6 is placed among ORFs of uncertain function. Germline lookup yields CDR1 NNHDY and CDR2 SYVADS. The CDR3 loop spans 14 amino acids. Between the trimmed V and J ends, which lost 6 bases and 0 bases, there was a span of 7 bases. The CDR3 reads CASNTGSYNSPLYF. CDR3 bases read: TGTGCCAGCAATACAGGTTCCTATAATTCGCCC.

A word on this clone: TCRdb's protein sequence differs at residue 9 from the translated DNA; the protein presented here follows the DNA. Mouse germline and gene names are used. The read terminates 3 residues before the CDR3 end, so the remaining end is supplied by the germline J gene. The chain combines TRBV1 with TRBJ1-6, with D perhaps TRBD1 (5 bases). TRBJ1-6 belongs to the ORF category, with a function that is uncertain. The CDR3 loop spans 12 amino acids. Looked up from germline, CDR1 is NSQYPW and CDR2 is LRSPGD (reference sequence). The CDR3 is CTCSAGRAALYF. Incomplete CDR3 DNA: TGCACCTGCAGTGCAGGCAGGGCGGCC.

This clone was seen a few times. Gene names are mouse gene names. Coverage ceases 4 residues before the CDR3 finishes, and the germline J gene fills in the end. Other DNA sequences in the sample encode the same CDR3. The chain couples TRBV1 to TRBJ2-3; 10 bases agree with TRBD2. There are 16 residues in the CDR3. Germline CDR1 and CDR2: NSQYPW and LRSPGD (reference sequence). The V segment lost 3 bases and the J segment 3 bases; nucleotides outside the gene matches: 6. CDR3: CTCSADWGVGAETLYF. The sequenced part of the CDR3 DNA is TGCACCTGCAGTGCCGACTGGGGGGTTGGCGCAGAA.

This clone was seen a few times. Genes and germline come from the mouse. Coverage ceases 4 residues before the CDR3 finishes, and the germline J gene fills in the end. The chain links TRBV19 to TRBJ1-2, with D perhaps matching TRBD1 (6 bases). Germline V CDR1 and CDR2: FNHDT, SITEND (reference sequence). CDR3 size: 14 residues. The CDR3 sequence is CASSISWGGVDYTF. CDR3 DNA (partial): TGTGCCAGCAGTATTTCCTGGGGGGGCGTC.

As regards this clone: Gene and germline names: mouse. CDR3 bases read: TGTGCCAGCAGTGAAGGGACTGGGTATGCT. It yields the protein CASSEGTGYA. The entire CDR3 is CASSEGTGYAEQFF. The J gene is TRBJ2-1, the V gene TRBV13-1; 9 positions match TRBD2. Coverage ceases 4 residues before the CDR3 finishes, and the germline J gene fills in the end. Germline V CDR1 and CDR2: NSHNY, SYGAGN. This CDR3 contains 14 residues. With V trimmed by 2 bases and J by 4 bases, 1 base remained unmatched.

This clone was seen many times. Gene names denote mouse genes. The CDR3 end lies 4 residues beyond the end of the read and is filled in from the germline J gene. This chain uses TRBV3 with TRBJ2-5; 10 bases are a match to TRBD1. The length of the CDR3 is 14 residues. From germline, CDR1 is SNHLY and CDR2 FYNGKV (reference sequence). CDR3 DNA, as far as it was read: TGTGCCAGCAGCTACGGGGACAGGGGAGAC. This encodes CASSYGDRGD. The CDR3 in its entirety is CASSYGDRGDTQYF.

Of note for this clone: The genes are named according to mouse. Read data end 4 residues before the CDR3 end; the end is taken from the germline J gene. The V and J genes are TRBV13-3 and TRBJ2-5; D may be TRBD2 (8 bases). The length of the CDR3 is 14 residues. The germline V gene has CDR1 NNHDY and CDR2 SYVADS. CDR3 sequence reads: CASSAQGGPDTQYF. The sequenced part of the CDR3 DNA is TGTGCCAGCAGTGCCCAGGGGGGGCCAGAC. The full variable domain, its missing parts supplied by reference TRBV13-3 and TRBJ2-5, is EAAVTQSPRSKVAVTGGKVTLSCHQTNNHDYMYWYRQDTGHGLRLIHYSYVADSTEKGDIPDGYKASRPSQENFSLILELASLSQTAVYFCASSAQGGPDTQYFGPGTRLLVL.

To note about this clone: All gene names here are mouse names. The CDR3 goes on 4 residues after the read ends, and that part is filled in from the germline J gene. The genes are TRBV19 and TRBJ2-1; D may be TRBD2 (5 bases). CDR3 size: 14 residues. Germline lookup yields CDR1 FNHDT and CDR2 SITEND (reference sequence). V was pared by 2 bases and J by 6 bases, with 12 bases between. The CDR3 bases that were read are TGTGCCAGCAGTATCAGACTGTGTGGTGCT. It is translated as CASSIRLCGA. Given in full, the CDR3 is CASSIRLCGAEQFF.